The 16 T cell receptor beta chains presented below share a single source sample, sequenced in a study of OX40 agonist ivuxolimab in advanced cancers. Assay used: immunoSEQ multiplex PCR; TCRdb lists only in-frame clones, some missing. The sample shows fewer than 75,000 clones, 88% of them seen only once. Sequenced here: CD4+ or CD8+ T cells sorted from blood, sampled in a trial of the OX40 agonist ivuxolimab. The source is an adult with an advanced solid tumor such as melanoma, head and neck, liver or kidney cancer.

The chain combines TRBV6-6 with TRBJ2-1, with D unclear. The CDR3 covers 14 residues. V was shortened by 2 bases and J by 4 bases, with 9 bases between the two germline ends. The V gene's germline CDR1 is MNHNY and CDR2 SVGAGI (reference sequence). CDR3: CASSYPAGYNEQFF. CDR3 coding DNA: TGTGCCAGCAGTTACCCCGCCGGTTACAATGAGCAGTTCTTC.

The CDR3, as DNA: TGCGCCAGCAGCTTGGAACCGGCCGGGGGTGAAAAACTGTTTTTT. Translating it yields CASSLEPAGGEKLFF. This chain links TRBV5-1 with TRBJ1-4, with a possible D match to TRBD1 (5 bases). In germline, CDR1 is SGHRS, CDR2 YFSETQ. The length of the CDR3 is 15 residues. The germline V and J ends were trimmed by 0 bases and 7 bases, with 13 bases remaining between them.

V and J are TRBV7-8 and TRBJ2-5, with D unresolved. With 0 bases removed from V and 5 bases from J, the gap between germline ends came to 10 bases. The CDR3 runs to 14 residues. Germline CDR1 reads SGHVS; CDR2 reads FQNEAQ. The CDR3 protein is CASSLARIGETQYF. In DNA, the CDR3 is TGTGCCAGCAGCTTAGCGCGGATAGGGGAGACCCAGTACTTC.

The table lists this clone with a few counts. This rearrangement joins TRBV5-1 to TRBJ2-6; TRBD1 might be the D (6 bases). Per the germline V gene, CDR1 is SGHRS and CDR2 is YFSETQ. Trimming took 6 bases from V and 0 from J, leaving 10 bases between them. The CDR3 is made up of 15 amino acids. CDR3 region: CASTQGSSGANVLTF. In DNA form, the CDR3 reads TGCGCCAGCACACAGGGATCCTCTGGGGCCAACGTCCTGACTTTC.

A remark on this clone: An end of the junction differs from the germline gene, which may be a read error. The rearrangement links TRBV15 to TRBJ1-3; TRBD1 might be the D (6 bases). Germline values: CDR1 LNHNV, CDR2 YYDKDF (reference sequence). The CDR3 runs 17 residues. CDR3 nucleotides: TGTGCCACCAGCGCCGATTGGCAGGGGAGCTCTAGAAACACCATATATTTT. This sequence encodes CATSADWQGSSRNTIYF.

The CDR3, as DNA: TGTGCCAGCAGCCCCACTTTAGACAGGGGTGGAGGCTACACCTTC. Translation: CASSPTLDRGGGYTF. The J gene is TRBJ1-2, the V gene TRBV7-8; TRBD1 matches at 8 bases. The CDR3 is 15 residues long. The ends lost 5 bases at V and 8 bases at J; junction bases unmatched: 13. Germline-derived CDR1 and CDR2 are SGHVS and FQNEAQ.

V is TRBV5-4 and J is TRBJ1-1; a weak D match, TRBD1 (5 bases). Trimming left V 4 bases short and J 0 bases short, with 19 bases between. The CDR3 contains 17 residues. The germline V gene encodes CDR1 SGHNT and CDR2 YYREEE (reference sequence). The CDR3 nucleotides are TGTGCCAGCAGCGCACGACAGCGGCAGTCCCTGAACACTGAAGCTTTCTTT. Amino acid sequence: CASSARQRQSLNTEAFF.

The chain combines TRBV10-1 with TRBJ2-7, with TRBD2 identical over 9 bases. CDR3 length: 17 amino acids. Germline CDR1 and CDR2: WNHNN and SYGVQD (reference sequence). The junction had 14 bases not matched to a gene; V was cut back by 6 bases and J by 2 bases. The CDR3 region is CASRLRVETSGAYEQYF. The CDR3 DNA is TGCGCCAGCAGACTTAGGGTGGAGACTAGCGGAGCCTACGAGCAGTACTTC.

The J gene is TRBJ1-2, the V gene TRBV6-1; D not certain. V was trimmed by 5 bases and J by 8 bases, leaving 12 bases between them. The CDR3 is 12 residues long. Per germline, CDR1 MNHNS and CDR2 SASEGT. CDR3 nucleotides: TGTGCCAGCAGTCCCGGATGGAAGGGCTACACCTTC. It encodes CASSPGWKGYTF.

The V call is TRBV25-1, the J call TRBJ1-4; TRBD1 is a possible D gene (5 bases). The CDR3 is 15 amino acids. V lost 1 base and J 5 bases, leaving 11 bases between the germline ends. CDR1 and CDR2 (germline): MGHDK, SYGVNS. The CDR3 bases are TGTGCCAGCAGTGAATCCCCGGGGGTAAATGAAAAACTGTTTTTT. Amino acid sequence: CASSESPGVNEKLFF.

This chain joins TRBV28 and TRBJ1-2, with 7 nucleotides matching TRBD1. Germline CDR1 MDHEN, CDR2 SYDVKM. The ends lost 7 bases at V and 7 bases at J; junction bases unmatched: 9. The length of the CDR3 is 13 residues. In DNA form, the CDR3 reads TGTGCCAGCACCGAGCGACAGGGTCGTGGCTACACCTTC. Translation gives CASTERQGRGYTF.

This chain connects TRBV21-1 to TRBJ2-7. TRBV21-1 is labeled a pseudogene. This CDR3 has 12 amino acids. In nucleotides, the CDR3 is TGTGCCAGCAGCTCCAGGAAGGGCGAGCAGTACTTC. It codes for CASSSRKGEQYF.

The chain combines TRBV2 with TRBJ2-1; TRBD2 matches at 9 bases. Germline-derived CDR1 and CDR2 are SNHLY and FYNNEI. Losses at the gene ends were 4 bases for V and 2 bases for J; bases not matched to a gene: 3. The CDR3 loop spans 15 amino acids. The CDR3 coding sequence is TGTGCCAGCAGTGTGGCGGGAGGGACCTACAATGAGCAGTTCTTC. Encoded protein: CASSVAGGTYNEQFF.

This chain uses TRBV5-6 with TRBJ1-5; maybe TRBD1 (5 bases). CDR1 SGHDT and CDR2 YYEEEE come from the germline V gene. V was trimmed by 0 bases and J by 10 bases, leaving 17 bases between them. The CDR3 runs to 15 residues. CDR3 bases: TGTGCCAGCAGCTTGGCTGCGGCGGGGGGGAAACCCCAGCATTTT. This codes for CASSLAAAGGKPQHF.

This clone was recorded a few times. The chain joins TRBV7-9 to TRBJ2-2; possibly TRBD2 for D (6 bases). Trimming removed 1 base from V and 4 bases from J, with 7 bases in between. This CDR3 spans 14 amino acids. Germline V gene data show CDR1 as SEHNR and CDR2 as FQNEAQ (reference sequence). CDR3 bases: TGTGCCAGCAGCTTAGTAGCGGCCACCGGGGAGCTGTTTTTT. This sequence encodes CASSLVAATGELFF.

The chain has TRBV27 and TRBJ2-3; the D gene is possibly TRBD2 (6 bases). CDR3 length equals 12 residues. CDR1 and CDR2 from the germline V gene are MNHEY and SMNVEV (reference sequence). V was trimmed by 5 bases and J by 5 bases, leaving 8 bases between them. DNA of the CDR3: TGTGCCAGCAGTCCGGAGGGAGATACGCAGTATTTT. Its translation: CASSPEGDTQYF.